Listed here are 24 T cell receptor beta chains from one sample, sequenced in a study of graft-versus-host responses after intestinal transplantation. Assay: immunoSEQ multiplex PCR; the TCRdb copy retains only in-frame clones and omits some. The sample lists about 99,000 clones, less than 90% occurring once. These receptors have no known antigen. The sequencing here drew on unstimulated CD4+ T cells sorted from spleen or lymph node cells, taken before intestinal transplant. These receptors all come from a human donor who received an intestinal transplant.

This chain links TRBV28 with TRBJ2-5; perhaps TRBD2 as D (5 bases). The CDR3 is made up of 11 amino acids. Germline V CDR1 and CDR2: MDHEN, SYDVKM. V was clipped by 4 bases and J by 11 bases, with 11 bases between them. CDR3 region: CASSSYGEQYF. The CDR3 DNA sequence: TGTGCCAGCAGTTCGTATGGGGAGCAGTACTTC.

This clone was seen a handful of times. V usage is TRBV11-2 and J usage is TRBJ2-5; 8 nucleotides line up with TRBD2. The CDR3 length is 16 residues. Germline V gene data show CDR1 as SGHAT and CDR2 as FQNNGV. V lost 3 bases and J lost 5; bases outside the gene matches: 11. In DNA, the CDR3 is TGTGCCAGCAGCTTGGGGGGGACTAGAGGGCGGGAGACCCAGTACTTC. Protein sequence: CASSLGGTRGRETQYF.

The chain recombines TRBV10-1 with TRBJ2-3; D call uncertain. The CDR3 is 15 residues long. Trimming removed 1 base from V and 4 bases from J, with 12 bases in between. Germline assignment: CDR1 WNHNN and CDR2 SYGVQD (reference sequence). The CDR3 region is CASSEFASVADTQYF. For the CDR3, the DNA is TGCGCCAGCAGTGAGTTCGCTTCAGTGGCAGATACGCAGTATTTT.

V gene TRBV4-1 combines with J gene TRBJ2-7, with 10 nucleotides matching TRBD2. The J segment lost 0 bases and the V segment lost 1 base, leaving 0 bases of the junction unmatched. CDR1 is MGHRA and CDR2 is YSYEKL in the germline V gene. This CDR3 has 15 amino acids. The CDR3 bases are TGCGCCAGCAGCCAAGGACTAGCGGGCTCCTACGAGCAGTACTTC. Amino acids: CASSQGLAGSYEQYF.

V usage is TRBV2 and J usage is TRBJ2-7; weak D call: TRBD1 (6 bases). Germline V gene sequence: CDR1 SNHLY, CDR2 FYNNEI. The CDR3 is 13 amino acids. Trimming stripped 6 bases from V and 3 bases from J, with 12 bases between. CDR3 loop: CASRRGGLYEQYF. CDR3 nucleotide sequence: TGTGCCAGCAGGAGAGGGGGTCTCTACGAGCAGTACTTC.

The rearrangement uses TRBV7-9 and TRBJ1-3; perhaps TRBD1 as D (5 bases). Germline CDR1 is SEHNR and CDR2 is FQNEAQ (reference sequence). The CDR3 totals 12 residues. V lost 4 bases and J lost 5, with 6 bases in between. CDR3 region: CASSSGRNTIYF. CDR3 sequence (DNA): TGTGCCAGCAGCTCGGGACGAAACACCATATATTTT.

The chain uses TRBV10-2 and TRBJ1-5; 7 bases fit TRBD1. CDR3 size: 14 residues. V shed 4 bases, J shed 5 bases, and the junction held 5 bases outside the gene matches. From germline, CDR1 is WSHSY and CDR2 SAAADI. The CDR3 region has the DNA TGCGCCAGCAGTGCCAGCCAGGGGGATCAGCCCCAGCATTTT. Translated: CASSASQGDQPQHF.

DNA of the CDR3: TGTGCCAGCAGTGAAGGGGCGGGCTTTAACTACGAGCAGTACTTC. Translation gives CASSEGAGFNYEQYF. The V and J genes are TRBV6-1 and TRBJ2-7, with D perhaps matching TRBD2 (5 bases). The CDR3 runs to 15 residues. CDR1 is MNHNS and CDR2 is SASEGT in the germline V gene. Trimming cost V 1 base and J 3 bases, with 13 bases left between them.

This chain uses TRBV5-4 with TRBJ2-3; D gene uncertain. Germline V lookup: CDR1 SGHNT, CDR2 YYREEE (reference sequence). V lost 3 bases and J lost 4, with 12 bases in between. The CDR3 spans 14 residues. CDR3: CASSSTKYADTQYF. The DNA for the CDR3 is TGTGCCAGCAGCTCCACTAAGTACGCAGATACGCAGTATTTT.

The CDR3: CASSQLRTGLQHF. The CDR3 DNA reads as TGTGCCAGCAGCCAACTAAGGACAGGGCTCCAGCATTTT. The chain couples TRBV14 to TRBJ1-5; 8 nucleotides align to TRBD1. CDR3 length: 13 amino acids. In germline, CDR1 is SGHDN, CDR2 FVKESK. The trim removed 2 bases at V and 12 bases at J, leaving 6 bases unmatched.

This clone was seen only once. The chain carries TRBV5-1 and TRBJ2-1, with 10 nucleotides matching TRBD1. The CDR3 contains 16 residues. Germline V CDR1 and CDR2: SGHRS, YFSETQ. Germline trimming cut 4 bases from V and 5 bases from J; bases unmatched to any gene: 9. The CDR3 DNA sequence: TGCGCCAGCAGCCGACCCGGACAGGGGGGTCACAATGAGCAGTTCTTC. It codes for CASSRPGQGGHNEQFF.

This clone was seen a few times. The J gene is TRBJ2-7, the V gene TRBV19; 10 positions agree with TRBD1. The CDR3 covers 14 residues. Trimming took 5 bases from V and 3 from J; bases not matched to a gene: 4. The germline CDR1 and CDR2 sequences are LNHDA and SQIVND (reference sequence). CDR3: CASSFRDRGYEQYF. The DNA of the CDR3 is TGTGCCAGTAGTTTCCGGGACAGGGGCTACGAGCAGTACTTC.

V and J are TRBV9 and TRBJ1-3; a weak D match, TRBD1 (6 bases). V shed 4 bases and J shed 0 bases, with 14 bases lying between them. There are 16 residues in the CDR3. Germline V gene sequence: CDR1 SGDLS, CDR2 YYNGEE. The CDR3 nucleotides are TGTGCCAGCAGCCCCTTGGGACAACGCTCTGGAAACACCATATATTTT. Translating it yields CASSPLGQRSGNTIYF.

This chain links TRBV7-6 with TRBJ1-6; no firm D call. Trimming removed 5 bases at V and 5 bases at J, with 10 bases between. CDR1 and CDR2 (germline): SGHVS, FNYEAQ. This CDR3 has 14 amino acids. CDR3 DNA sequence: TGTGCCAGCAGCCATAGTGCAAATAATTCACCCCTCCACTTT. Its protein is CASSHSANNSPLHF.

The sample holds one count of this clone. This chain uses TRBV5-4 with TRBJ1-2; the D gene is possibly TRBD1 (5 bases). Trimming took 0 bases from V and 4 from J, leaving 13 bases between them. The CDR3 extends over 15 amino acids. Germline CDR1 reads SGHNT; CDR2 reads YYREEE (reference sequence). The CDR3: CASSLDEGTGYGYTF. Written as DNA, the CDR3 is TGTGCCAGCAGCTTGGATGAGGGGACGGGCTATGGCTACACCTTC.

The chain combines TRBV19 with TRBJ2-5; D gene ambiguous. The germline CDR1 and CDR2 sequences are LNHDA and SQIVND (reference sequence). This CDR3 region has 13 residues. V lost 2 bases to trimming and J lost 1 base, with 5 bases between them. The CDR3 sequence is CASSIRVQETQYF. CDR3 coding DNA: TGTGCCAGTAGTATACGGGTCCAAGAGACCCAGTACTTC.

This clone appeared a single time. The J gene is TRBJ2-1, the V gene TRBV4-1; 12 bases agree with TRBD2. This CDR3 is built from 18 residues. The germline V gene encodes CDR1 MGHRA and CDR2 YSYEKL. Trimming cost V 0 bases and J 4 bases; bases outside gene matches: 7. CDR3 protein: CASSQESLAGGFYNEQFF. In DNA form, the CDR3 reads TGCGCCAGCAGCCAAGAGTCACTAGCGGGGGGCTTTTACAATGAGCAGTTCTTC.

The genes are TRBV20-1 and TRBJ1-2; 8 bases align to TRBD1. With 6 bases clipped from V and 6 bases from J, the junction kept 3 bases outside the gene matches. The CDR3 runs to 11 residues. In germline, CDR1 is DFQATT, CDR2 SNEGSKA (reference sequence). The CDR3 loop is CSATTGDGYTF. The CDR3 DNA reads as TGCAGTGCAACGACAGGGGATGGCTACACCTTC.

The V and J genes are TRBV6-5 and TRBJ2-7; D not certain. The CDR3 has 12 amino acids. Looked up from germline, CDR1 is MNHEY and CDR2 is SVGAGI. Trimming stripped 6 bases from V and 3 bases from J, with 9 bases between. Written as DNA, the CDR3 is TGTGCCAGCAGCTCGACTCGCTACGAGCAGTACTTC. Its translation is CASSSTRYEQYF.

This clone was counted once. The chain combines TRBV11-2 with TRBJ1-5; D may be TRBD1 (5 bases). Trimming stripped 5 bases from V and 7 bases from J, with 12 bases between. The CDR3 covers 13 residues. Germline V gives CDR1 SGHAT, CDR2 FQNNGV. DNA for the CDR3: TGTGCCAGCAGCCCGGAGAGGGGCCAGCCCCAGCATTTT. Translating it yields CASSPERGQPQHF.

DNA of the CDR3: TGTGCCAGTAGTGTCTTAGGACAGAGTGTCAGTCAGCCCCAGCATTTT. This gives the protein CASSVLGQSVSQPQHF. The chain is built from TRBV19 and TRBJ1-5, with D tentatively TRBD1 (6 bases). Germline CDR1 LNHDA, CDR2 SQIVND (reference sequence). V lost 5 bases and J lost 6, with 20 bases in between. The CDR3 covers 16 residues.

The genes are TRBV6-5 and TRBJ1-5; no clear D. The germline gives CDR1 MNHEY, CDR2 SVGAGI. V was pared by 6 bases and J by 0 bases, with 6 bases between. The CDR3 spans 13 residues. CDR3 nucleotide sequence: TGTGCCAGCAGGGGCCGTAGCAATCAGCCCCAGCATTTT. It translates to CASRGRSNQPQHF.

V is TRBV6-5 and J is TRBJ1-1, with a possible D match to TRBD1 (5 bases). With 8 bases removed from V and 1 base from J, the gap between germline ends came to 8 bases. CDR3 size: 12 residues. Germline V gene data show CDR1 as MNHEY and CDR2 as SVGAGI. In nucleotides, the CDR3 is TGTGCCAGCCGGGGCCCGAACACTGAAGCTTTCTTT. This sequence encodes CASRGPNTEAFF.

The V call is TRBV12-5, the J call TRBJ1-1; 7 nucleotides agree with TRBD1. The CDR3 totals 15 residues. The germline gives CDR1 LGHNT, CDR2 FRNRAP. Trimming removed 5 bases from V and 0 bases from J; junction bases left unmatched: 6. The CDR3 loop reads CASGRYDRVNTEAFF. The CDR3 DNA sequence: TGTGCTAGTGGTCGATACGACAGGGTGAACACTGAAGCTTTCTTT.